Each of the 32 T cell receptor beta chains below was sequenced from the same sample in a study of T cell clones after liver transplantation. Clones were sequenced by immunoSEQ multiplex PCR, and TCRdb holds only the in-frame ones, with some missing. The table has tens of thousands of clones, 90% seen once; the top ten hold 2% to 3%. The material sequenced was CD4+ T cells from blood, taken before liver transplant. These TCRs come from a human donor who received a liver transplant.

The chain uses TRBV19 and TRBJ2-4, with TRBD1 identical over 7 bases. CDR1 and CDR2 (germline): LNHDA, SQIVND (reference sequence). This CDR3 comprises 14 residues. The ends lost 10 bases at V and 3 bases at J; junction bases unmatched: 9. The CDR3 here is CATQSAGGKNIQYF. In nucleotides, the CDR3 is TGTGCCACCCAGTCGGCAGGGGGCAAAAACATTCAGTACTTC.

On this clone: Other DNA sequences within the sample encode an identical CDR3. The chain has TRBV7-2 and TRBJ2-7; possible D gene TRBD1, 6 bases. Germline V gene lookup returns CDR1 SGHTA and CDR2 FQGNSA. V shed 5 bases and J shed 2 bases, with 13 bases lying between them. The CDR3 covers 14 residues. DNA for the CDR3: TGTGCCAGCAGCAACAACAGGGTAGCCTACGAGCAGTACTTC. It codes for CASSNNRVAYEQYF.

This rearrangement joins TRBV6-6 to TRBJ1-3; 9 bases match TRBD1. V trimming: 6 bases; J trimming: 11 bases; junction bases outside the gene matches: 2. This CDR3 is 11 amino acids long. Germline loops: CDR1 MNHNY, CDR2 SVGAGI (reference sequence). The DNA of the CDR3 is TGTGCCAGCAGCAACAGGGGGCCCATATATTTT. Encoded protein: CASSNRGPIYF.

V gene TRBV14 combines with J gene TRBJ2-7; 12 nucleotides match TRBD2. CDR1 SGHDN and CDR2 FVKESK come from the germline V gene. The J segment lost 3 bases and the V segment lost 4 bases, leaving 7 bases of the junction unmatched. CDR3 size: 16 residues. Here the CDR3 DNA reads TGTGCCAGCAGCCGGCTTACTAGCGGGAGGATCTACGAGCAGTACTTC. This translates into CASSRLTSGRIYEQYF.

Only one count was recorded for this clone. This chain joins TRBV6-5 and TRBJ1-1, with D perhaps matching TRBD1 (5 bases). The germline V gene has CDR1 MNHEY and CDR2 SVGAGI. Trimming took 2 bases from V and 4 from J, leaving 14 bases between them. The CDR3 is made up of 15 amino acids. The CDR3 DNA reads as TGTGCCAGCAGTTACGAGAATCAGGGTACCACTGAAGCTTTCTTT. Encoded protein: CASSYENQGTTEAFF.

The chain employs TRBV19 and TRBJ1-1, with D uncertain. This CDR3 region has 14 residues. The V end was cut by 3 bases, the J end by 1 base, with 9 bases between. Germline assignment: CDR1 LNHDA and CDR2 SQIVND (reference sequence). CDR3 protein: CASSIVLANTEAFF. CDR3 in DNA: TGTGCCAGTAGTATTGTGCTTGCGAACACTGAAGCTTTCTTT.

This clone appeared a single time. The V gene is TRBV18, the J gene TRBJ1-2; D unclear. The CDR3 runs to 13 residues. Germline V gene sequence: CDR1 KGHSH, CDR2 LQKENI. The germline V and J ends were trimmed by 3 bases and 8 bases, with 13 bases remaining between them. Written as DNA, the CDR3 is TGTGCCAGCTCACCGTCCGGGGAAAGCGGCTACACCTTC. This translates into CASSPSGESGYTF.

This chain links TRBV18 with TRBJ1-2, with D possibly TRBD1 on 6 matching bases. V was shortened by 4 bases and J by 6 bases, with 18 bases between the two germline ends. CDR3 length: 15 amino acids. Germline V gene data show CDR1 as KGHSH and CDR2 as LQKENI. The CDR3: CASSRTAGGEDGYTF. The DNA for the CDR3 is TGTGCCAGCTCACGGACAGCGGGGGGAGAAGATGGCTACACCTTC.

The CDR3 DNA reads as TGCGCCAGCAGGTACGATAAAGATACGCAGTATTTT. It is translated as CASRYDKDTQYF. The chain joins TRBV5-1 to TRBJ2-3; D is unresolved. The CDR3 consists of 12 residues. Per the germline V gene, CDR1 is SGHRS and CDR2 is YFSETQ. The germline V and J ends were trimmed by 5 bases and 5 bases, with 9 bases remaining between them.

V gene TRBV11-3 combines with J gene TRBJ2-3; tentative D call: TRBD1 (6 bases). The CDR3 extends over 16 amino acids. The V and J ends lost 5 bases and 0 bases respectively, with 15 bases between them. Germline V gene data show CDR1 as SGHNT and CDR2 as YENEEA. The CDR3 bases are TGTGCCAGCAGCGGACGCAGGGGATCTAGCACAGATACGCAGTATTTT. The encoded protein is CASSGRRGSSTDTQYF.

The genes are TRBV14 and TRBJ2-7, with D perhaps matching TRBD1 or TRBD2 (5 bases each). The V gene's germline CDR1 is SGHDN and CDR2 FVKESK. CDR3 length equals 15 residues. Trimming shortened V by 4 bases and J by 1 base, and 14 bases separated the two germline ends. The CDR3 DNA follows: TGTGCCAGCAGCCGGGGGACCGGGGCTTCCTACGAGCAGTACTTC. This encodes CASSRGTGASYEQYF.

This sequence joins TRBV5-4 and TRBJ2-5, with 11 bases identical to TRBD1. V lost 4 bases and J lost 2; bases outside the gene matches: 7. CDR1 and CDR2 from the germline V gene are SGHNT and YYREEE (reference sequence). The CDR3 sequence is 16 residues long. The CDR3 loop reads CASSPVRDRGQETQYF. The DNA of the CDR3 is TGTGCCAGCAGCCCCGTCCGGGACAGGGGGCAAGAGACCCAGTACTTC.

The chain employs TRBV7-6 and TRBJ2-3; D is ambiguous. With 4 bases removed from V and 8 bases from J, the gap between germline ends came to 16 bases. CDR3 size: 14 residues. Germline V lookup: CDR1 SGHVS, CDR2 FNYEAQ. This CDR3 reads CASSSPGHIGTQYF. The CDR3 region has the DNA TGTGCCAGCAGCTCCCCTGGTCACATCGGTACGCAGTATTTT. The full variable domain, in which reference TRBV7-6 and TRBJ2-3 provide the parts outside the CDR3, is GAGVSQSPRYKVTKRGQDVALRCDPISGHVSLYWYRQALGQGPEFLTYFNYEAQQDKSGLPNDRFSAERPEGSISTLTIQRTEQRDSAMYRCASSSPGHIGTQYFGPGTRLTVL.

The rearrangement uses TRBV5-1 and TRBJ1-2, with 9 bases matching TRBD1. Per the germline V gene, CDR1 is SGHRS and CDR2 is YFSETQ. After removal of 5 bases from V and 1 base from J, the junction contained 3 bases not matched to a gene. The CDR3 is made up of 14 amino acids. CDR3 sequence reads: CASSGGQGNYGYTF. CDR3 coding DNA: TGCGCCAGCAGTGGGGGACAGGGTAACTATGGCTACACCTTC.

This clone appeared a single time. The chain is built from TRBV13 and TRBJ2-6; D ambiguous. V was clipped by 5 bases and J by 0 bases, with 14 bases between them. This CDR3 is built from 17 residues. The germline gives CDR1 PRHDT, CDR2 FYEKMQ (reference sequence). The CDR3: CASSQRSGSSGANVLTF. The CDR3, as DNA: TGTGCCAGCAGCCAACGATCGGGTAGCTCTGGGGCCAACGTCCTGACTTTC.

This rearrangement joins TRBV10-3 to TRBJ1-1; D might be TRBD1 (5 bases). CDR3 length: 12 residues. The germline gives CDR1 ENHRY, CDR2 SYGVKD. Trimming left V 6 bases short and J 3 bases short, with 8 bases between. The CDR3 DNA reads TGTGCCATCAGCGACAGTTACACTGAAGCTTTCTTT. Residues: CAISDSYTEAFF.

The CDR3 loop is CASSQLDRFYNEQFF. The CDR3 DNA is TGTGCCAGCAGCCAATTGGACAGGTTCTACAATGAGCAGTTCTTC. The chain couples TRBV5-6 to TRBJ2-1; TRBD1 matches at 7 bases. V lost 4 bases, J lost 3 bases, and 7 bases stayed unmatched. The CDR3 has 15 amino acids. From germline, CDR1 is SGHDT and CDR2 YYEEEE. The whole variable domain, filled in from reference TRBV5-6 and TRBJ2-1, reads DAGVTQSPTHLIKTRGQQVTLRCSPKSGHDTVSWYQQALGQGPQFIFQYYEEEERQRGNFPDRFSGHQFPNYSSELNVNALLLGDSALYLCASSQLDRFYNEQFFGPGTRLTVL.

The chain has TRBV7-3 and TRBJ2-1, with 7 bases identical to TRBD2. The CDR3 has 15 amino acids. The V gene end was trimmed by 2 bases and the J gene end by 5 bases; junction bases not matched to a gene: 6. Germline V gene data show CDR1 as SGHTA and CDR2 as FQGTGA. In DNA, the CDR3 is TGTGCCAGCAGCTTAGTTCCTAGCGGTAACAATGAGCAGTTCTTC. It encodes CASSLVPSGNNEQFF.

V usage is TRBV5-1 and J usage is TRBJ2-5; 9 bases map to TRBD2. Germline CDR1 SGHRS, CDR2 YFSETQ. CDR3 length: 15 residues. The V and J ends lost 3 bases and 1 base, in that order; junction bases with no gene match: 4. The CDR3 loop reads CASSSSSGAQETQYF. DNA of the CDR3: TGCGCCAGCAGCTCGTCTAGCGGGGCCCAAGAGACCCAGTACTTC.

The chain is built from TRBV27 and TRBJ2-7; 7 bases agree with TRBD2. CDR3 length: 16 residues. CDR1 and CDR2 (germline): MNHEY, SMNVEV (reference sequence). V gave up 5 bases and J gave up 3 bases; unmatched junction bases: 13. CDR3 sequence reads: CASSLRGGSSYYEQYF. The CDR3 DNA follows: TGTGCCAGCAGTCTCCGGGGCGGGAGTTCCTACTACGAGCAGTACTTC.

This sequence joins TRBV11-2 and TRBJ1-2; D unclear. The CDR3 loop spans 13 amino acids. Looked up from germline, CDR1 is SGHAT and CDR2 is FQNNGV. V lost 3 bases and J lost 6, with 11 bases in between. CDR3 protein: CASSFDRSDGYTF. The CDR3 nucleotides are TGTGCCAGCAGCTTTGATAGGAGCGATGGCTACACCTTC.

V is TRBV5-4 and J is TRBJ2-3, with a possible D match to TRBD2 (5 bases). CDR3 size: 16 residues. V was clipped by 2 bases and J by 0 bases, with 13 bases between them. The germline CDR1 and CDR2 sequences are SGHNT and YYREEE (reference sequence). CDR3: CASSFSGRASTDTQYF. CDR3 sequence (DNA): TGTGCCAGCAGCTTCTCGGGGAGAGCTAGCACAGATACGCAGTATTTT.

The chain employs TRBV6-1 and TRBJ1-2; D perhaps matches TRBD1 (5 bases). This CDR3 has 12 residues. V dropped 7 bases and J dropped 4 bases, with 10 bases sitting between them. Germline values: CDR1 MNHNS, CDR2 SASEGT. CDR3: CASTDSFYGYTF. CDR3 sequence (DNA): TGTGCCAGCACCGACAGCTTCTATGGCTACACCTTC.

This clone occurred once. The genes are TRBV21-1 and TRBJ1-1; the table names TRBD1, a call not compared with the DNA. TRBV21-1 is reported as a pseudogene. The CDR3 is 14 residues long. CDR3 residues: CASSTNRGPCEAFF. The DNA for the CDR3 is TGTGCCAGCAGCACTAACAGGGGGCCTTGTGAAGCTTTCTTT.

This sequence joins TRBV9 and TRBJ1-3; weak D call: TRBD1 (5 bases). Deletions cut 2 bases from V and 2 bases from J, with 8 bases between. Germline CDR1 reads SGDLS; CDR2 reads YYNGEE. CDR3 length: 14 residues. This CDR3 reads CASSVTEPGNTIYF. The CDR3 DNA reads as TGTGCCAGCAGCGTGACAGAACCTGGAAACACCATATATTTT. The complete variable domain, with remaining parts taken from reference TRBV9 and TRBJ1-3, reads DSGVTQTPKHLITATGQRVTLRCSPRSGDLSVYWYQQSLDQGLQFLIQYYNGEERAKGNILERFSAQQFPDLHSELNLSSLELGDSALYFCASSVTEPGNTIYFGEGSWLTVV.

The rearrangement uses TRBV2 and TRBJ2-5, with D unresolved. The J call may be wrong; the DNA end is better matched by TRBJ2-7. CDR1 and CDR2 from the germline V gene are SNHLY and FYNNEI. The CDR3 is 11 residues long. The CDR3 DNA reads TGTGCCAGCAGCCCCCGATACGAGCAGTACTTC. This encodes CASSPRYEQYF.

The chain is built from TRBV2 and TRBJ2-5, with 9 bases fitting TRBD2. Germline CDR1 and CDR2: SNHLY and FYNNEI. The CDR3 is 15 amino acids. V was clipped by 6 bases and J by 5 bases; unmatched bases: 10. The CDR3 coding sequence is TGTGCCAGCAGCCGTAGCGGGAGAAGAGAGGAGACCCAGTACTTC. As protein: CASSRSGRREETQYF. Supplemented by reference TRBV2 and TRBJ2-5, the full variable domain reads EPEVTQTPSHQVTQMGQEVILRCVPISNHLYFYWYRQILGQKVEFLVSFYNNEISEKSEIFDDQFSVERPDGSNFTLKIRSTKLEDSAMYFCASSRSGRREETQYFGPGTRLLVL.

The V call is TRBV7-2, the J call TRBJ2-6; TRBD1 is a possible D gene (5 bases). Germline lookup yields CDR1 SGHTA and CDR2 FQGNSA. The CDR3 length is 16 residues. Deletions cut 7 bases from V and 4 bases from J, with 17 bases between. This chain's CDR3 is CASILGQGNGANVLTF. DNA of the CDR3: TGTGCCAGCATCCTGGGGCAGGGTAACGGGGCCAACGTCCTGACTTTC.

The V and J genes are TRBV7-2 and TRBJ2-7; the match to TRBD1 covers 7 bases. Trimming removed 5 bases from V and 3 bases from J; junction bases left unmatched: 4. The CDR3 runs 13 residues. Germline V lookup: CDR1 SGHTA, CDR2 FQGNSA. The CDR3 region has the DNA TGTGCCAGCAGCGTCGGGACAGTCTACGAGCAGTACTTC. Translation gives CASSVGTVYEQYF. The full variable domain, completed using reference TRBV7-2 and TRBJ2-7, is GAGVSQSPSNKVTEKGKDVELRCDPISGHTALYWYRQSLGQGLEFLIYFQGNSAPDKSGLPSDRFSAERTGGSVSTLTIQRTQQEDSAVYLCASSVGTVYEQYFGPGTRLTVT.

V usage is TRBV9 and J usage is TRBJ2-7; D is uncertain. The CDR3 covers 13 residues. Germline V gene sequence: CDR1 SGDLS, CDR2 YYNGEE. Trimming took off 3 bases at V and 3 bases at J, with 10 bases between the two ends. The CDR3 region has the DNA TGTGCCAGCAGCGGGGGTATTGACTACGAGCAGTACTTC. Translating it yields CASSGGIDYEQYF. The whole variable domain, remainder taken from reference TRBV9 and TRBJ2-7, is DSGVTQTPKHLITATGQRVTLRCSPRSGDLSVYWYQQSLDQGLQFLIQYYNGEERAKGNILERFSAQQFPDLHSELNLSSLELGDSALYFCASSGGIDYEQYFGPGTRLTVT.

The V call is TRBV18, the J call TRBJ2-3; D possibly corresponds to TRBD2 (6 bases). The CDR3 is made up of 13 amino acids. Germline loops: CDR1 KGHSH, CDR2 LQKENI. The V end was cut by 2 bases, the J end by 5 bases, with 8 bases between. The CDR3 loop is CASSPGGVDTQYF. The CDR3 coding sequence is TGTGCCAGCTCACCAGGAGGGGTAGATACGCAGTATTTT.

This sequence joins TRBV10-3 and TRBJ2-1; D remains unclear. V was shortened by 4 bases and J by 13 bases, with 11 bases between the two germline ends. CDR3 length equals 11 residues. In germline, CDR1 is ENHRY, CDR2 SYGVKD. The CDR3 DNA reads as TGTGCCATCAGTGCTGCTCTTGAACAGTTCTTC. Amino acid sequence: CAISAALEQFF.